The 4 T cell receptor beta chains below were found in one sample sequenced in a study of regulatory T cells in long-lasting Graves disease. Documented time point: persistent/refractory GD, antithyroid drugs over 5 years with positive TRAb. The TCR library used RNA extracted from PBMCs. TCR beta libraries were built with iRepertoire HTBI primers and Arm-PCR of CDR3 regions. In TCRdb, the multiplex PCR reads were re-called with MiXCR into one record per CDR3 protein. The data contain about 460,000 distinct CDR3 sequences, less than 25% of them seen just once; the ten biggest clones take up 10% to 15%. This specimen was peripheral blood mononuclear cells (PBMCs), taken when the disease was refractory, from a patient treated with antithyroid drugs. The receptors derive from a female donor with Graves disease.

This clonotype was observed a handful of times. The V call is TRBV24-1, the J call TRBJ1-5; possible D gene TRBD1, 6 bases. Trimming took 4 bases from V and 3 from J, leaving 18 bases between them. CDR1 KGHDR and CDR2 SFDVKD come from the germline V gene. CDR3 size: 17 residues. The DNA of the CDR3 is TGTGCCACCAGTGACCCCCTTGAACAGGGCATCAATCAGCCCCAGCATTTT. It translates to CATSDPLEQGINQPQHF.

This clonotype was observed at least ten times. Written as DNA, the CDR3 is TGTGCCAGCAGCAGAAGCGGAGGGACCCAGTACTTC. It is translated as CASSRSGGTQYF. The V call is TRBV3-1, the J call TRBJ2-5, with a weak D call TRBD2 (5 bases). CDR1 and CDR2 from the germline V gene are LGHDT and YNNKEL (reference sequence). Between the trimmed V and J ends, which lost 5 bases and 7 bases, there was a span of 11 bases. This CDR3 has 12 residues.

This clonotype was seen a handful of times. The genes are TRBV19 and TRBJ1-6, with D possibly matching TRBD1 (6 bases). Germline-derived CDR1 and CDR2 are LNHDA and SQIVND (reference sequence). This CDR3 comprises 16 residues. With 8 bases removed from V and 1 base from J, the gap between germline ends came to 15 bases. Here the CDR3 reads CASQDSVQSYNSPLHF. For the CDR3, the DNA is TGTGCCAGTCAGGACAGCGTTCAGTCCTATAATTCACCCCTCCACTTT.

This clonotype was counted between two and nine times. V gene TRBV3-1 combines with J gene TRBJ1-4, with TRBD1 identical over 11 bases. Trimming removed 0 bases from V and 10 bases from J; junction bases left unmatched: 4. This CDR3 spans 15 amino acids. CDR1 is LGHDT, CDR2 YNNKEL, per germline (reference sequence). The CDR3 sequence: CASSQDRTGGGKLFF. The CDR3 nucleotides are TGTGCCAGCAGCCAAGACAGGACAGGGGGCGGAAAACTGTTTTTT.